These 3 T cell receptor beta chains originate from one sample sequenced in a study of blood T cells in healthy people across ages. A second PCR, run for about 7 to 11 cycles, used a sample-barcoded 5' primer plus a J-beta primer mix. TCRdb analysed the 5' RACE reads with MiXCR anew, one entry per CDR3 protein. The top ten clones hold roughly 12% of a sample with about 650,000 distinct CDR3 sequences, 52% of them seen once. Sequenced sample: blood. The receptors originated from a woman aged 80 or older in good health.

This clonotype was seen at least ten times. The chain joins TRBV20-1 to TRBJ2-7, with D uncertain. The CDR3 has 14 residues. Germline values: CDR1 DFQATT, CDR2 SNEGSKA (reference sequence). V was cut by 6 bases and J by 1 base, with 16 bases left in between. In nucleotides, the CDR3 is TGCAGTGCAACGAGAGCAGGCCGGTCCTACGAGCAGTACTTC. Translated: CSATRAGRSYEQYF.

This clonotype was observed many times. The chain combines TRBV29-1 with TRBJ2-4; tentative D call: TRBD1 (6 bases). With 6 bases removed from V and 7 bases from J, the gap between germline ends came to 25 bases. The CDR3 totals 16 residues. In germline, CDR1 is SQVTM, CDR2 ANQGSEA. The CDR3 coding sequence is TGCAGCGTGGAGACTAAGCAGGGGATTAAAGGGAACATTCAGTACTTC. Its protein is CSVETKQGIKGNIQYF.

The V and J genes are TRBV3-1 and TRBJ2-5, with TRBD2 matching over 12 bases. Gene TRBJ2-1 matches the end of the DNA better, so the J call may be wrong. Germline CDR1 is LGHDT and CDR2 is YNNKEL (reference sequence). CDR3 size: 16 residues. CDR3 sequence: CASSHGLAGSQETQFF. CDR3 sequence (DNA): TGTGCCAGCAGCCATGGACTAGCGGGAAGCCAAGAGACCCAGTTCTTC.